A single sample gave rise to the 25 T cell receptor beta chains below, sequenced in a study of patients and donors after allogeneic stem cell transplantation. TCRdb redid the calling of the RT-PCR reads with MiXCR, one entry per CDR3 protein. Of about 960,000 distinct CDR3 sequences in the sample, more than 15% were seen once. The sample consisted of blood, either unsorted or a sorted T cell fraction (not recorded which). Every receptor here comes from a human donor who was either an allogeneic HSCT recipient or a stem cell or donor lymphocyte infusion donor (not recorded which). It is not recorded whose cells these are; they may come from a transplant donor.

The chain has TRBV30 and TRBJ2-7; D remains unclear. The V gene's germline CDR1 is GTSNPN and CDR2 SVGIG (reference sequence). Trimming cost V 1 base and J 7 bases, with 11 bases left between them. There are 12 residues in the CDR3. The CDR3 spells CAWSGGSAEQYF. The CDR3 nucleotides read TGTGCCTGGAGTGGTGGTTCGGCTGAGCAGTACTTC. The whole variable domain, filled in from reference TRBV30 and TRBJ2-7, reads SQTIHQWPATLVQPVGSPLSLECTVEGTSNPNLYWYRQAAGRGLQLLFYSVGIGQISSEVPQNLSASRPQDRQFILSSKKLLLSDSGFYLCAWSGGSAEQYFGPGTRLTVT.

This clonotype was counted only a few times. The chain employs TRBV6-2 or TRBV6-3 and TRBJ2-4; 7 bases line up with TRBD1. V shed 4 bases and J 12 bases; nucleotides not matched to a gene: 18. The CDR3 covers 16 residues. Per the germline V gene, CDR1 is MNHEY and CDR2 is SVGEGT. The CDR3 DNA follows: TGTGCCAGCAGTTTAACAGGGGAGAGTGTCGGGGAGCGTCAGTACTTC. It yields the protein CASSLTGESVGERQYF.

The chain employs TRBV7-8 and TRBJ1-3, with unresolved D. CDR1 and CDR2 from the germline V gene are SGHVS and FQNEAQ. This CDR3 spans 13 amino acids. Deletions cut 5 bases from V and 0 bases from J, with 5 bases between. The CDR3 DNA reads as TGTGCCAGCAGCACCGCCTCTGGAAACACCATATATTTT. Its translation: CASSTASGNTIYF.

This clonotype was found a few times. The chain employs TRBV12-3 or TRBV12-4 and TRBJ2-2; the D call may be TRBD1 or TRBD2 (5 bases each). Trimming cost V 6 bases and J 1 base, with 9 bases left between them. The CDR3 is made up of 14 amino acids. The CDR3: CASRGTVNTGELFF. Written as DNA, the CDR3 is TGTGCCAGCAGGGGGACGGTGAACACCGGGGAGCTGTTTTTT.

The CDR3 sequence: CSARYRDSSGTQYF. In DNA, the CDR3 is TGCAGTGCTAGGTACAGGGACTCCTCAGGGACGCAGTATTTT. The gene calls are TRBV20-1 and TRBJ2-3, with D possibly called TRBD1 or TRBD2 (6 bases each). The germline V gene encodes CDR1 DFQATT and CDR2 SNEGSKA (reference sequence). V gave up 3 bases and J gave up 9 bases, with 19 bases separating them. This CDR3 has 14 residues.

This chain uses TRBV7-9 with TRBJ2-3; 13 bases line up with TRBD2. This CDR3 contains 16 residues. V lost 5 bases and J lost 1; bases outside the gene matches: 3. Germline V lookup: CDR1 SEHNR, CDR2 FQNEAQ (reference sequence). CDR3 sequence: CASSPTSGRGTDTQYF. The CDR3, as DNA: TGTGCCAGCAGCCCTACTAGCGGGAGGGGCACAGATACGCAGTATTTT.

The chain carries TRBV5-5 and TRBJ2-7, with 8 bases identical to TRBD1. The CDR3 totals 15 residues. The V and J ends lost 1 base and 4 bases, in that order; junction bases with no gene match: 7. The V gene's germline CDR1 is SGHKS and CDR2 YYEKEE (reference sequence). The CDR3 region has the DNA TGTGCCAGCAGCTTGCTTCCAGGGGGCGAATACGAGCAGTACTTC. Protein product: CASSLLPGGEYEQYF.

This clonotype was observed at least ten times. The chain recombines TRBV29-1 with TRBJ1-1; D ambiguous. Germline V lookup: CDR1 SQVTM, CDR2 ANQGSEA. The CDR3 runs to 12 residues. V gave up 6 bases and J gave up 5 bases, with 13 bases separating them. CDR3 in DNA: TGCAGCGTCCAGACCGGTACTACTGAAGCTTTCTTT. It translates to CSVQTGTTEAFF.

The chain uses TRBV27 and TRBJ2-7; D uncertain. This CDR3 is built from 14 residues. Trimming stripped 5 bases from V and 3 bases from J, with 14 bases between. The germline V gene encodes CDR1 MNHEY and CDR2 SMNVEV (reference sequence). This CDR3 reads CASSRWTENYEQYF. In DNA, the CDR3 is TGTGCCAGCAGTAGATGGACGGAAAACTACGAGCAGTACTTC.

The chain recombines TRBV7-9 with TRBJ2-1, with D possibly matching TRBD2 (5 bases). V shed 5 bases and J shed 5 bases, with 13 bases lying between them. CDR3 length: 14 residues. Germline V gene data show CDR1 as SEHNR and CDR2 as FQNEAQ (reference sequence). The CDR3 spells CASSGGRVHNEQFF. CDR3 DNA sequence: TGTGCCAGCAGCGGAGGTCGGGTTCACAATGAGCAGTTCTTC.

The rearrangement uses TRBV5-1 and TRBJ1-6; TRBD1 matches 9 bases. The germline V gene encodes CDR1 SGHRS and CDR2 YFSETQ. Losses at the gene ends were 3 bases for V and 9 bases for J; bases not matched to a gene: 4. The CDR3 sequence is 14 residues long. The CDR3 sequence is CASSSGTGTSPLHF. CDR3 nucleotide sequence: TGCGCCAGCAGCTCCGGGACAGGGACTTCACCCCTCCACTTT.

The table lists this clonotype with a few counts. The V call is TRBV7-9, the J call TRBJ2-5; 9 bases agree with TRBD2. Trimming at V came to 1 base and at J to 4 bases, leaving 10 bases not matched to a gene. CDR1 and CDR2 (germline): SEHNR, FQNEAQ (reference sequence). CDR3 length: 17 residues. This CDR3 reads CASSLVGGRAVGETQYF. The CDR3 region has the DNA TGTGCCAGCAGCTTAGTAGGCGGGAGGGCCGTAGGAGAGACCCAGTACTTC.

This clonotype appeared a few times. The genes are TRBV5-6 and TRBJ2-4; TRBD1 might be the D (5 bases). Trimming pared 4 bases from V and 3 bases from J, leaving 14 bases between. Germline CDR1 is SGHDT and CDR2 is YYEEEE. CDR3 length equals 15 residues. CDR3 loop: CASSRSGFSKNIQYF. The CDR3 DNA reads TGTGCCAGCAGCCGGTCAGGGTTTAGCAAAAACATTCAGTACTTC. Variable domain in full (rest from reference TRBV5-6 and TRBJ2-4): DAGVTQSPTHLIKTRGQQVTLRCSPKSGHDTVSWYQQALGQGPQFIFQYYEEEERQRGNFPDRFSGHQFPNYSSELNVNALLLGDSALYLCASSRSGFSKNIQYFGAGTRLSVL.

CDR3 in amino acids: CASSVASGRAPNNEQFF. CDR3 coding DNA: TGTGCCAGCAGCGTAGCTAGCGGGAGGGCCCCCAACAATGAGCAGTTCTTC. The chain employs TRBV9 and TRBJ2-1; 12 bases are a match to TRBD2. The junction had 6 bases not matched to a gene; V was cut back by 0 bases and J by 5 bases. In germline, CDR1 is SGDLS, CDR2 YYNGEE. CDR3 length: 17 amino acids.

The chain has TRBV11-2 and TRBJ1-1; 10 bases match TRBD1. This CDR3 has 15 amino acids. V shed 5 bases, J shed 3 bases, and the junction held 6 bases outside the gene matches. The germline V gene has CDR1 SGHAT and CDR2 FQNNGV. The CDR3 DNA follows: TGTGCCAGCAGCCCAGCCGGGACAGGGGACACTGAAGCTTTCTTT. It yields the protein CASSPAGTGDTEAFF.

For this clonotype: A read error may be the cause here, since a much bigger clone is one base away. The genes are TRBV7-9 and TRBJ2-7; maybe TRBD1 (7 bases). The CDR3 contains 12 residues. Trimming took off 10 bases at V and 0 bases at J, with 10 bases between the two ends. Germline CDR1 SEHNR, CDR2 FQNEAQ (reference sequence). DNA for the CDR3: TGTGCCACCCAGGGGGGCTCCTACGAGCAGTACTTC. This sequence encodes CATQGGSYEQYF. Full variable domain (remainder filled in from reference TRBV7-9 and TRBJ2-7): DTGVSQNPRHKITKRGQNVTFRCDPISEHNRLYWYRQTLGQGPEFLTYFQNEAQLEKSRLLSDRFSAERPKGSFSTLEIQRTEQGDSAMYLCATQGGSYEQYFGPGTRLTVT.

This clonotype turned up a few times. J is TRBJ1-1 and V is TRBV20-1; 9 nucleotides align to TRBD1. The CDR3 is 14 residues long. The V and J ends lost 1 base and 7 bases, in that order; junction bases with no gene match: 7. The germline gives CDR1 DFQATT, CDR2 SNEGSKA (reference sequence). In DNA form, the CDR3 reads TGCAGTGCTAGAGGCCTGGACAGGGGCGGTGAAGCTTTCTTT. Encoded protein: CSARGLDRGGEAFF.

This clonotype showed up many times. The chain employs TRBV29-1 and TRBJ1-1, with a weak D call TRBD1 (5 bases). The germline V gene encodes CDR1 SQVTM and CDR2 ANQGSEA. Trimming removed 4 bases from V and 0 bases from J, with 9 bases in between. CDR3 length: 13 residues. This chain's CDR3 is CSVAAGLNTEAFF. The CDR3 DNA follows: TGCAGCGTTGCGGCAGGGCTGAACACTGAAGCTTTCTTT.

V usage is TRBV7-2 and J usage is TRBJ2-1; D not resolved. Germline values: CDR1 SGHTA, CDR2 FQGNSA. This CDR3 is built from 16 residues. Trimming took 4 bases from V and 4 from J, leaving 17 bases between them. The CDR3 DNA follows: TGTGCCAGCAGCTCCGGGTCTGGTAGAGGATACAATGAGCAGTTCTTC. Its translation is CASSSGSGRGYNEQFF. The full variable domain, its missing parts supplied by reference TRBV7-2 and TRBJ2-1, is GAGVSQSPSNKVTEKGKDVELRCDPISGHTALYWYRQSLGQGLEFLIYFQGNSAPDKSGLPSDRFSAERTGGSVSTLTIQRTQQEDSAVYLCASSSGSGRGYNEQFFGPGTRLTVL.

CDR3 DNA sequence: TGCAGTGCTACTGTTACAGGGGATGTCGATGGCTACACCTTC. As protein: CSATVTGDVDGYTF. This chain links TRBV20-1 with TRBJ1-2; TRBD1 matches at 7 bases. The CDR3 consists of 14 residues. CDR1 and CDR2 from the germline V gene are DFQATT and SNEGSKA (reference sequence). The junction had 11 bases not matched to a gene; V was cut back by 4 bases and J by 6 bases.

This clonotype has more than one count but fewer than ten. The gene calls are TRBV20-1 and TRBJ2-7; 9 nucleotides agree with TRBD2. The V gene's germline CDR1 is DFQATT and CDR2 SNEGSKA (reference sequence). The CDR3 is made up of 15 amino acids. J was trimmed by 4 bases and V by 3 bases; bases with no gene match: 10. The DNA for the CDR3 is TGCAGTGCTAGCAGGTCGCTGGCGGGGGGGTACGAGCAGTACTTC. This codes for CSASRSLAGGYEQYF.

The chain recombines TRBV15 with TRBJ1-2; 7 bases are shared with TRBD1. V lost 3 bases and J lost 7; bases outside the gene matches: 8. Germline CDR1 LNHNV, CDR2 YYDKDF (reference sequence). The CDR3 runs to 14 residues. CDR3 sequence: CATSRTGNAGGYTF. DNA for the CDR3: TGTGCCACCAGCAGGACAGGGAACGCCGGTGGCTACACCTTC.

The chain employs TRBV10-3 and TRBJ2-7; 8 bases match TRBD2. Germline values: CDR1 ENHRY, CDR2 SYGVKD. Trimming took 6 bases from V and 2 from J; bases not matched to a gene: 6. The CDR3 is 14 residues long. The CDR3 DNA is TGTGCCATCAGCGGGGGTAGCGGGGCCTACGAGCAGTACTTC. Amino acid sequence: CAISGGSGAYEQYF.

This clonotype was picked up a small number of times. The chain joins TRBV15 to TRBJ2-2; the D gene is possibly TRBD2 (6 bases). Germline V lookup: CDR1 LNHNV, CDR2 YYDKDF (reference sequence). This CDR3 comprises 18 residues. The V and J ends lost 5 bases and 6 bases respectively, with 25 bases between them. The CDR3 coding sequence is TGTGCCACCAGCCCTCCTAGGAAACTAGCCCGATTGCCCGGGGAGCTGTTTTTT. This encodes CATSPPRKLARLPGELFF.

This clonotype was observed a few times. The genes are TRBV29-1 and TRBJ1-1; D gene ambiguous. Trimming removed 7 bases at V and 8 bases at J, with 8 bases between. CDR1 and CDR2 from the germline V gene are SQVTM and ANQGSEA. The CDR3 length is 9 residues. The CDR3 DNA sequence: TGCAGCGCCGGCCTGGAAGCTTTCTTT. Protein: CSAGLEAFF.